In this sample, the clone carrying this T cell receptor (beta chain) turned up a few times. Antigen: not known. This CDR3 is built from 13 residues. Germline V gene lookup returns CDR1 SNHLY and CDR2 FYNNEI. The V end lost 7 bases, the J end lost 2 bases, and 12 bases lay between the germline ends. The sample comes from a study of post-analysis software for immune sequencing data. Study as a whole: Several disease courses (relapsing-remitting, secondary progressive and progressive-relapsing) of multiple sclerosis were included. Study-level findings and limits: Those with multiple sclerosis, the patient group, showed significantly lower normalized Chao1 diversity than controls. Five or six TRBV segments appeared more often in patients than in controls, and TRBV5-6, TRBV5-1 and TRBV20-1 were among these.

cDNA libraries for TCR beta contained unique molecular identifiers. TCRdb reprocessed the PCR reads via MiXCR and lists one record per CDR3 protein. The data hold 380,000 or so distinct CDR3 sequences, with 30% to 45% observed a single time. The sample comprised blood. This receptor was identified in a girl between 5 and 17 years old with multiple sclerosis. This chain joins TRBV2 and TRBJ2-7, with a tentative D call TRBD1 (6 bases). CDR3 DNA: TGTGCCAGCACGTCACAGGGCCCCTACGAGCAGTACTTC. As protein: CASTSQGPYEQYF.